This record concerns one TCR beta chain sequence. Its antigen remains unidentified. Amplification used 60 Vbeta primers and 13 Jbeta primers. The repertoire was sequenced with immunoSEQ multiplex PCR; TCRdb's copy has only in-frame clones and lacks some. The repertoire has some 120,000 clones, 75% to 85% of them found once; the top ten carry around 1.8%. The sample is drawn from a study of cytomegalovirus exposure and HLA in healthy donors. General study results and limits: Per published accounts, TCR beta sequences correctly predicted the HLA-A and HLA-B alleles of most subjects.

The length of the CDR3 is 14 residues. Germline V lookup: CDR1 MNHEY, CDR2 SVGAGI. Trimming took 6 bases from V and 4 from J; bases not matched to a gene: 9. The rearrangement links TRBV6-5 to TRBJ2-7; 7 bases line up with TRBD1. The specimen was PBMCs. This TCR came from a middle-aged man in good health and CMV-seronegative. In nucleotides, the CDR3 is TGTGCCAGCAGCCCCCGACAGGGTGTATACGAGCAGTACTTC. It yields the protein CASSPRQGVYEQYF.